The 16 T cell receptor beta chains in this list originate from one sample, sequenced in a study of identical twins. TCRdb used MiXCR to reprocess the 5' RACE reads, holding one entry per CDR3 protein. This sample has under 800,000 distinct CDR3 sequences, with 21% found just once. The data also belong to a second study, concerning T cells expressing NK-cell markers.

Sequenced sample: PBMCs. Receptor source: a woman younger than 35 in good health.

This clonotype showed up just a few times. The chain carries TRBV24-1 and TRBJ2-1; no firm D call. Trimming took 7 bases from V and 4 from J, leaving 7 bases between them. The CDR3 runs to 12 residues. The germline V gene encodes CDR1 KGHDR and CDR2 SFDVKD. The CDR3 spells CATRGTYNEQFF. The CDR3 nucleotides are TGTGCCACCAGGGGAACGTACAATGAGCAGTTCTTC.

The chain has TRBV20-1 and TRBJ1-2, with TRBD1 as a possible D gene (5 bases). V was trimmed by 5 bases and J by 2 bases, leaving 15 bases between them. Germline V lookup: CDR1 DFQATT, CDR2 SNEGSKA (reference sequence). The CDR3 contains 14 residues. This chain's CDR3 is CSALPGPLNYGYTF. For the CDR3, the DNA is TGCAGTGCTTTACCGGGACCGCTGAACTATGGCTACACCTTC.

The genes are TRBV12-3 or TRBV12-4 and TRBJ2-3, with unresolved D. The CDR3 is 11 residues long. Trimming cost V 6 bases and J 6 bases, with 7 bases left between them. The CDR3 DNA follows: TGTGCCAGCAGAATGGGGGATACGCAGTATTTT. It encodes CASRMGDTQYF.

This chain connects TRBV5-4 to TRBJ2-7, with 8 bases lining up with TRBD1. CDR3 length: 12 amino acids. Germline V gene data show CDR1 as SGHNT and CDR2 as YYREEE (reference sequence). After removal of 0 bases from V and 12 bases from J, the junction contained 5 bases not matched to a gene. The CDR3 protein is CASSLGQGAVYF. Here the CDR3 DNA reads TGTGCCAGCAGCTTGGGTCAGGGGGCGGTGTACTTC.

The V call is TRBV29-1, the J call TRBJ2-1, with TRBD1 matching over 9 bases. Trimming removed 4 bases from V and 9 bases from J; junction bases left unmatched: 10. Germline V gene sequence: CDR1 SQVTM, CDR2 ANQGSEA. The CDR3 consists of 14 residues. The CDR3 bases are TGCAGCGTTGGAGACGGGACAGGGTTTGGTGAGCAGTTCTTC. Its protein product is CSVGDGTGFGEQFF.

This clonotype was observed a handful of times. The gene calls are TRBV2 and TRBJ1-2; D remains unclear. V was trimmed by 6 bases and J by 8 bases, leaving 16 bases between them. There are 13 residues in the CDR3. Germline assignment: CDR1 SNHLY and CDR2 FYNNEI. Here the CDR3 reads CASSPTRNDGYTF. The CDR3 nucleotides read TGTGCCAGCAGCCCTACAAGAAATGACGGCTACACCTTC.

In its sample, this clonotype was seen a few times. The chain carries TRBV29-1 and TRBJ1-1; the D is unclear. The V gene lost 7 bases and the J gene lost 1 base, with 10 bases spanning the gap. CDR1 is SQVTM, CDR2 ANQGSEA, per germline. There are 12 residues in the CDR3. The CDR3 nucleotides are TGCAGCGCCTCCGGGTGGAACACTGAAGCTTTCTTT. Translated, it gives CSASGWNTEAFF.

This clonotype was observed at least ten times. This chain uses TRBV6-2 or TRBV6-3 with TRBJ2-1; unclear D gene. V lost 7 bases and J lost 4, with 8 bases in between. The CDR3 totals 12 residues. CDR1 is MNHEY and CDR2 is SVGEGT in the germline V gene. This chain's CDR3 is CASTDAYNEQFF. Here the CDR3 DNA reads TGTGCCAGCACCGACGCATACAATGAGCAGTTCTTC.

The V gene is TRBV4-2, the J gene TRBJ2-1; no clear D. The germline gives CDR1 LGHNA, CDR2 YNFKEQ. The CDR3 consists of 14 residues. The ends were cut back, 4 bases at V and 4 bases at J, with 11 bases in the middle. CDR3 sequence (DNA): TGTGCCAGCAGCCGAGATGGGGTTTACAATGAGCAGTTCTTC. As protein: CASSRDGVYNEQFF.

This clonotype was seen ten or more times. The chain links TRBV6-6 to TRBJ2-7, with D possibly TRBD1 on 6 matching bases. This CDR3 has 11 amino acids. V lost 7 bases and J 5 bases, leaving 9 bases between the germline ends. Germline values: CDR1 MNHNY, CDR2 SVGAGI (reference sequence). The CDR3 coding sequence is TGTGCCAGCACTAGGGGGAACGAGCAGTACTTC. The encoded protein is CASTRGNEQYF.

This clonotype was counted ten times or more. V is TRBV5-1 and J is TRBJ1-2; 9 positions agree with TRBD1. Per the germline V gene, CDR1 is SGHRS and CDR2 is YFSETQ. The V and J ends lost 4 bases and 1 base, in that order; junction bases with no gene match: 2. CDR3 length equals 14 residues. CDR3 DNA: TGCGCCAGCAGCCCGACAGGGGGTAACTATGGCTACACCTTC. Its translation is CASSPTGGNYGYTF.

The chain joins TRBV12-3 or TRBV12-4 to TRBJ1-5, with D unresolved. The CDR3 totals 18 residues. The V and J ends lost 5 bases and 5 bases respectively, with 25 bases between them. DNA of the CDR3: TGTGCCAGCAGTCGCTCCGACCTTAGGGTGCCGGCCGATCAGCCCCAGCATTTT. This translates into CASSRSDLRVPADQPQHF.

This clonotype showed up just a few times. The V gene is TRBV9, the J gene TRBJ2-6, with D possibly TRBD1 on 6 matching bases. The CDR3 loop spans 16 amino acids. Germline assignment: CDR1 SGDLS and CDR2 YYNGEE. V lost 4 bases, J lost 3 bases, and 14 bases lay in between. The CDR3 is CASSNNPGDGANVLTF. The CDR3 region has the DNA TGTGCCAGCAGCAACAACCCAGGGGATGGGGCCAACGTCCTGACTTTC.

The table lists this clonotype with a few counts. This chain joins TRBV23-1 and TRBJ2-7; no reliable D call. TRBV23-1 is filed as an ORF, its function uncertain. This CDR3 contains 10 residues. Deletions cut 7 bases from V and 5 bases from J, with 6 bases between. CDR3 sequence (DNA): TGCGCCAGCATAAATAACGAGCAGTACTTC. Its translation: CASINNEQYF.

This chain joins TRBV4-3 and TRBJ1-2; 7 nucleotides agree with TRBD1. There are 14 residues in the CDR3. V lost 5 bases to trimming and J lost 4 bases; unmatched junction nucleotides: 7. Germline V gives CDR1 LGHNA, CDR2 YSLEER. The CDR3, as DNA: TGCGCCAGCAGCAGCGGGGACAGAACCTATGGCTACACCTTC. Translated, it gives CASSSGDRTYGYTF.

The table lists this clonotype with a few counts. The chain is built from TRBV14 and TRBJ2-7, with D perhaps matching TRBD1 (6 bases). Trimming left V 4 bases short and J 3 bases short, with 13 bases between. Germline lookup yields CDR1 SGHDN and CDR2 FVKESK. The CDR3 sequence is 14 residues long. The CDR3 loop is CASSLNTDSYEQYF. The CDR3 nucleotides read TGTGCCAGCAGCCTTAACACGGACAGCTACGAGCAGTACTTC.